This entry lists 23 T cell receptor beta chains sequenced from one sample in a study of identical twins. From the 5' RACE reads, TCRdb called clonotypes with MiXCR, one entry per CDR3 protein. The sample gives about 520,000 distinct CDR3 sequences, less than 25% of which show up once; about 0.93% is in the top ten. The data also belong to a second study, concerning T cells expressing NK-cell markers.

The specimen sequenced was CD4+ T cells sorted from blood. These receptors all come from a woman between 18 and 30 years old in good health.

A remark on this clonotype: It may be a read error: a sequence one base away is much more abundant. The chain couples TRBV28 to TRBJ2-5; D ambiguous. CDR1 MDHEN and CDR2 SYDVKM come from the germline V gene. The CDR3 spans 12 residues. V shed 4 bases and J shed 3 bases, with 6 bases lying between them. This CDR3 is CASSSPEETQYF. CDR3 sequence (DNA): TGTGCCAGCAGTTCCCCCGAAGAGACCCAGTACTTC.

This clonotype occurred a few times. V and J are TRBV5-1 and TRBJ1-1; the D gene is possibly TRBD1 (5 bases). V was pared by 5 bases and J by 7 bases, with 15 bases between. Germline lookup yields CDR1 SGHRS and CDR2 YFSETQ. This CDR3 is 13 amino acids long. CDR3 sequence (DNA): TGCGCCAGCAGAGAAATGTTCGACAGTGAAGCTTTCTTT. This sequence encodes CASREMFDSEAFF.

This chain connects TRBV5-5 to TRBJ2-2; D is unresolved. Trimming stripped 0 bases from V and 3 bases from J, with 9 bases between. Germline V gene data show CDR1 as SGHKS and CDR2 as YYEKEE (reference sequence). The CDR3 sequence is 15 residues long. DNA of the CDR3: TGTGCCAGCAGCTTGGGCCCTAGACACACCGGGGAGCTGTTTTTT. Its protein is CASSLGPRHTGELFF.

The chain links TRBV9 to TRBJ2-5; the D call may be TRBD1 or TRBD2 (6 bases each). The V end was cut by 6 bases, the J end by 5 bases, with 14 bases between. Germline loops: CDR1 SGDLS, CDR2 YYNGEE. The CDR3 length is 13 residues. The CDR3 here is CASNTGARETQYF. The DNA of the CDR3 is TGTGCCAGCAACACGGGGGCGAGGGAGACCCAGTACTTC.

CDR3 DNA: TGTGCCAGCAGCCTGGGGACTAGCGGGGGGTCCGGGGAGCTGTTTTTT. Protein: CASSLGTSGGSGELFF. The rearrangement joins TRBV7-2 to TRBJ2-2; 15 bases align to TRBD2. V lost 5 bases to trimming and J lost 6 bases; unmatched junction nucleotides: 4. CDR1 and CDR2 (germline): SGHTA, FQGNSA. CDR3 length equals 16 residues.

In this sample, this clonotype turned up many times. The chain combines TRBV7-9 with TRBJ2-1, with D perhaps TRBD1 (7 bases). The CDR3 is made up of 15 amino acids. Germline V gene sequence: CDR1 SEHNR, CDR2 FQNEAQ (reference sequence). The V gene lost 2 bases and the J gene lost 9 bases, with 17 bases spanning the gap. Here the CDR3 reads CASSLTGTVGSEQFF. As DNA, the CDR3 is TGTGCCAGCAGCTTAACTGGGACAGTCGGGAGTGAGCAGTTCTTC.

In DNA, the CDR3 is TGTGCCAGCAGCCCTGGACTAGCGGGAGGTTCCTACGAGCAGTACTTC. It yields the protein CASSPGLAGGSYEQYF. This chain joins TRBV9 and TRBJ2-7, with 14 bases aligning to TRBD2. V lost 4 bases, J lost 1 base, and 4 bases stayed unmatched. Germline lookup yields CDR1 SGDLS and CDR2 YYNGEE. This CDR3 spans 16 amino acids.

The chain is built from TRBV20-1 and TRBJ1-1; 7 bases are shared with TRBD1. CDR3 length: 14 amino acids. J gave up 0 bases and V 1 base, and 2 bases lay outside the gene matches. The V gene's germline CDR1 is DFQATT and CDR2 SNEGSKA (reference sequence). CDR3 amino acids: CSARVGTVNTEAFF. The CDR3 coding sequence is TGCAGTGCTAGAGTAGGGACAGTGAACACTGAAGCTTTCTTT.

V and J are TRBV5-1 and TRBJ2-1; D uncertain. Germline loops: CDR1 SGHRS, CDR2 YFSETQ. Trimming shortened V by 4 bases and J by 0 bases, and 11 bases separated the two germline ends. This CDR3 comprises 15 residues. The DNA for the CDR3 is TGCGCCAGCAGCCTTGCAGTCGACTCCTACAATGAGCAGTTCTTC. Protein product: CASSLAVDSYNEQFF.

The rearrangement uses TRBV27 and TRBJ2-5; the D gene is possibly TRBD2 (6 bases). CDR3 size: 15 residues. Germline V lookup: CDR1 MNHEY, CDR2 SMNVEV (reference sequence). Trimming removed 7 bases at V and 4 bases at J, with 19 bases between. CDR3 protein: CASKGTGAFGETQYF. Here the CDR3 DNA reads TGTGCCAGCAAGGGGACGGGAGCGTTTGGAGAGACCCAGTACTTC.

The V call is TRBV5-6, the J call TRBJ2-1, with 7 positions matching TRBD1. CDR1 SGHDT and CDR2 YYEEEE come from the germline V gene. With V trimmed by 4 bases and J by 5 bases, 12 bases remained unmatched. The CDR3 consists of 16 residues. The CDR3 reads CASSTEPGQYNNEQFF. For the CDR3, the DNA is TGTGCCAGCAGCACCGAACCGGGACAGTACAACAATGAGCAGTTCTTC.

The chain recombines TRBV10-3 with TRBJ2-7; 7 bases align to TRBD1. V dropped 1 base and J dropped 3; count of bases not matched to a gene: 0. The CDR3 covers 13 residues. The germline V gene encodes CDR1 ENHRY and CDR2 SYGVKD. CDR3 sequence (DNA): TGTGCCATCAGTGAGTGGGACAGCTACGAGCAGTACTTC. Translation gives CAISEWDSYEQYF.

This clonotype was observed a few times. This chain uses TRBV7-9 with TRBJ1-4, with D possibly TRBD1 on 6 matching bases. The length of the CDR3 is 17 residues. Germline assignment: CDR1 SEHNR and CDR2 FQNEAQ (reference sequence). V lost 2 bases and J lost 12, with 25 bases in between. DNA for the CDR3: TGTGCCAGCAGCTTAAGGTCGACAGGTGGTTCTTCGGGGGAACTGTTTTTT. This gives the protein CASSLRSTGGSSGELFF.

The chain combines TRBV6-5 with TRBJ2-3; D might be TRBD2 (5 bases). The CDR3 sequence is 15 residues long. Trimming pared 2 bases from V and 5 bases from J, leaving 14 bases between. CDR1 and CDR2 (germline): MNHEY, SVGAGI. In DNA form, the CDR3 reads TGTGCCAGCAGTTACGAGAGGCTAGCAATAGATACGCAGTATTTT. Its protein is CASSYERLAIDTQYF.

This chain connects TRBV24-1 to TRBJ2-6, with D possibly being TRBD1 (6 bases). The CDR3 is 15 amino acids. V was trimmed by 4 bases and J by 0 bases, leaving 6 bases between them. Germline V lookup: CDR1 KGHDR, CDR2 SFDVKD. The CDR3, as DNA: TGTGCCACCAGTGAAGGGGGCTCTGGGGCCAACGTCCTGACTTTC. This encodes CATSEGGSGANVLTF.

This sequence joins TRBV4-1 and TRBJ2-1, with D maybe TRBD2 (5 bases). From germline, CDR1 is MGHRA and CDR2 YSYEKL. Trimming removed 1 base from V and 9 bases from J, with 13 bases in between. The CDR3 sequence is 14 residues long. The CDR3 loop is CASSQAPSAGEQFF. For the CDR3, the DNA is TGCGCCAGCAGCCAAGCCCCCTCCGCGGGTGAGCAGTTCTTC.

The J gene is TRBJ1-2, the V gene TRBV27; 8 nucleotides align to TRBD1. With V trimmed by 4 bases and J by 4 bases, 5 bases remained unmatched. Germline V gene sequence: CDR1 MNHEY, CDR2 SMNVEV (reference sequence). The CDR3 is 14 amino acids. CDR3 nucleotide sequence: TGTGCCAGCAGTTCTGGACAGGGCACCTATGGCTACACCTTC. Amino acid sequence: CASSSGQGTYGYTF.

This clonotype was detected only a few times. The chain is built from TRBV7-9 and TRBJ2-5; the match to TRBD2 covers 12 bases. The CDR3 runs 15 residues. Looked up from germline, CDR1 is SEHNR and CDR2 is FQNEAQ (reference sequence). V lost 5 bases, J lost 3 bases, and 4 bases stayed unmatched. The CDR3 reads CASSMLAGGEETQYF. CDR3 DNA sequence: TGTGCCAGCAGCATGCTAGCGGGAGGGGAAGAGACCCAGTACTTC. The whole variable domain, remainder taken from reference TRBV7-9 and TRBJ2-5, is DTGVSQNPRHKITKRGQNVTFRCDPISEHNRLYWYRQTLGQGPEFLTYFQNEAQLEKSRLLSDRFSAERPKGSFSTLEIQRTEQGDSAMYLCASSMLAGGEETQYFGPGTRLLVL.

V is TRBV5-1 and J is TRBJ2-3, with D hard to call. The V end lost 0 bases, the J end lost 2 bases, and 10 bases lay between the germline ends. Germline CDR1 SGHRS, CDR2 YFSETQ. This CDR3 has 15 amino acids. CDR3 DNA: TGCGCCAGCAGCTTGGAACAGACTTACACAGATACGCAGTATTTT. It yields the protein CASSLEQTYTDTQYF.

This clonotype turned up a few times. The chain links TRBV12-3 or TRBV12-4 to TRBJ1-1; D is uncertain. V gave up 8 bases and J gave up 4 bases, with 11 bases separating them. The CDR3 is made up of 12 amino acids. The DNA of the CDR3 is TGTGCCAGCTTAAGGGTGAGCACTGAAGCTTTCTTT. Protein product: CASLRVSTEAFF.

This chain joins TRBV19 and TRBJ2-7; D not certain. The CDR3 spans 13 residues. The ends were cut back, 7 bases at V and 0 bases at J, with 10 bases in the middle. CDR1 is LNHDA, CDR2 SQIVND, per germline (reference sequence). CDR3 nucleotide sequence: TGTGCCAGTACGGATAAGCCCTCCTACGAGCAGTACTTC. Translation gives CASTDKPSYEQYF.

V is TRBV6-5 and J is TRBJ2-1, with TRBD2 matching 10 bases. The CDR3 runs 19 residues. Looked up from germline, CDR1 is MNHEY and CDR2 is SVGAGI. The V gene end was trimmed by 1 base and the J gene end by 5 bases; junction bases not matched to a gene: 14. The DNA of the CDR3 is TGTGCCAGCAGTTACTTACCCCCCGTAGCGGGGGGCCTGGACAATGAGCAGTTCTTC. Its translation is CASSYLPPVAGGLDNEQFF.

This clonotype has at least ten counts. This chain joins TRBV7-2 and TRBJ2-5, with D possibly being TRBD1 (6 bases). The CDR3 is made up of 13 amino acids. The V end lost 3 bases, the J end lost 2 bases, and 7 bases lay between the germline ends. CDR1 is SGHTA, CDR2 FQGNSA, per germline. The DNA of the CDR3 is TGTGCCAGCAGCTTTCAGGGGCAAGAGACCCAGTACTTC. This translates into CASSFQGQETQYF. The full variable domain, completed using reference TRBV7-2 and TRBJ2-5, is GAGVSQSPSNKVTEKGKDVELRCDPISGHTALYWYRQSLGQGLEFLIYFQGNSAPDKSGLPSDRFSAERTGGSVSTLTIQRTQQEDSAVYLCASSFQGQETQYFGPGTRLLVL.